The 14 T cell receptor beta chains below all came from one sample that was sequenced in a study of OX40 agonist ivuxolimab in advanced cancers. The table came from immunoSEQ multiplex PCR; TCRdb's copy has only in-frame clones and leaves some out. Of roughly 20,000 clones in the sample, around 84% were seen once. This specimen consisted of CD4+ or CD8+ T cells sorted from blood, obtained in a trial of the OX40 agonist ivuxolimab. Source of these receptors: an adult with an advanced solid tumor such as melanoma, head and neck, liver or kidney cancer.

The chain couples TRBV5-6 to TRBJ2-2; 11 bases agree with TRBD2. The CDR3 length is 16 residues. CDR1 is SGHDT, CDR2 YYEEEE, per germline. V shed 0 bases and J 6 bases; nucleotides not matched to a gene: 4. The CDR3 coding sequence is TGTGCCAGCAGCTTGGATATTAGCGGGGGGGCCGGGGAGCTGTTTTTT. This encodes CASSLDISGGAGELFF.

The chain links TRBV6-5 to TRBJ2-7; D gene uncertain. V lost 6 bases to trimming and J lost 3 bases, with 12 bases between them. This CDR3 is built from 13 residues. CDR1 is MNHEY and CDR2 is SVGAGI in the germline V gene. CDR3 sequence (DNA): TGTGCCAGCAGGGGGTACAGAAGCTACGAGCAGTACTTC. The encoded protein is CASRGYRSYEQYF.

The V call is TRBV7-8, the J call TRBJ1-2, with 9 bases matching TRBD1. V shed 5 bases, J shed 8 bases, and the junction held 12 bases outside the gene matches. This CDR3 has 15 amino acids. The V gene's germline CDR1 is SGHVS and CDR2 FQNEAQ. CDR3 sequence: CASSARTGVQGGYTF. The CDR3 DNA follows: TGTGCCAGCAGCGCGCGGACAGGGGTGCAAGGGGGCTACACCTTC.

The chain combines TRBV5-1 with TRBJ2-7; D gene unclear. Per germline, CDR1 SGHRS and CDR2 YFSETQ. Trimming left V 0 bases short and J 0 bases short, with 7 bases between. The CDR3 covers 14 residues. The CDR3: CASSLGPTSYEQYF. DNA for the CDR3: TGCGCCAGCAGCTTGGGTCCTACCTCCTACGAGCAGTACTTC.

The rearrangement joins TRBV28 to TRBJ1-1; the match to TRBD1 covers 9 bases. The CDR3 is made up of 14 amino acids. V lost 5 bases, J lost 10 bases, and 11 bases stayed unmatched. In germline, CDR1 is MDHEN, CDR2 SYDVKM. In DNA form, the CDR3 reads TGTGCCAGCAGTCCAAGGACAGGGGAGGTGGGAGCTTTCTTT. Translated: CASSPRTGEVGAFF.

The rearrangement uses TRBV20-1 and TRBJ2-5, with D possibly TRBD1 on 5 matching bases. Germline V lookup: CDR1 DFQATT, CDR2 SNEGSKA (reference sequence). The CDR3 loop spans 11 amino acids. V was shortened by 4 bases and J by 5 bases, with 8 bases between the two germline ends. CDR3 sequence (DNA): TGCAGTGCTATGACAGTGGAGACCCAGTACTTC. Protein sequence: CSAMTVETQYF.

CDR3 sequence: CASSSQTGLEQYF. Here the CDR3 DNA reads TGTGCCAGCAGCTCCCAAACAGGGTTGGAGCAGTACTTC. J is TRBJ2-7 and V is TRBV11-2; a weak D match, TRBD1 (6 bases). This CDR3 comprises 13 residues. V shed 4 bases and J shed 7 bases, with 14 bases lying between them. CDR1 and CDR2 (germline): SGHAT, FQNNGV.

V gene TRBV29-1 combines with J gene TRBJ1-6, with 7 bases lining up with TRBD1. With V trimmed by 0 bases and J by 6 bases, 14 bases remained unmatched. CDR3 size: 18 residues. Per germline, CDR1 SQVTM and CDR2 ANQGSEA. This chain's CDR3 is CSVEDLSPPTGINSPLHF. The CDR3 DNA reads as TGCAGCGTTGAAGATCTCTCCCCCCCGACAGGGATTAATTCACCCCTCCACTTT.

The chain uses TRBV14 and TRBJ2-7; 9 bases are a match to TRBD2. Germline assignment: CDR1 SGHDN and CDR2 FVKESK. V shed 1 base, J shed 3 bases, and the junction held 16 bases outside the gene matches. The CDR3 totals 19 residues. The CDR3 DNA reads TGTGCCAGCAGCCAAGCAGTACTAGCGGGTCCTCGGGATTTCTACGAGCAGTACTTC. Encoded protein: CASSQAVLAGPRDFYEQYF.

The rearrangement joins TRBV10-3 to TRBJ2-1, with 8 bases fitting TRBD1. The V and J ends lost 3 bases and 7 bases, in that order; junction bases with no gene match: 11. CDR1 ENHRY and CDR2 SYGVKD come from the germline V gene. This CDR3 is 16 amino acids long. In nucleotides, the CDR3 is TGTGCCATCAGTGACTCGGGCAGGGGGCAAAAAAATGAGCAGTTCTTC. Encoded protein: CAISDSGRGQKNEQFF.

This clone was found once. The V and J genes are TRBV9 and TRBJ1-3; 8 bases map to TRBD1. J lost 9 bases, V lost 3 bases, and 5 bases had no gene match. There are 13 residues in the CDR3. Germline V CDR1 and CDR2: SGDLS, YYNGEE. This CDR3 is CASSGGQGGTIYF. CDR3 in DNA: TGTGCCAGCAGCGGCGGACAGGGCGGCACCATATATTTT. Combining the CDR3 with reference TRBV9 and TRBJ1-3 gives the whole variable domain DSGVTQTPKHLITATGQRVTLRCSPRSGDLSVYWYQQSLDQGLQFLIQYYNGEERAKGNILERFSAQQFPDLHSELNLSSLELGDSALYFCASSGGQGGTIYFGEGSWLTVV.

The V and J genes are TRBV6-5 and TRBJ2-2; D is perhaps TRBD1 (5 bases). CDR1 and CDR2 from the germline V gene are MNHEY and SVGAGI. This CDR3 has 14 residues. V was clipped by 0 bases and J by 5 bases, with 7 bases between them. CDR3 residues: CASSYSSGTGELFF. CDR3 DNA: TGTGCCAGCAGTTACTCCTCAGGGACCGGGGAGCTGTTTTTT.

This chain joins TRBV10-3 and TRBJ1-3, with 8 bases aligning to TRBD1. The germline V gene has CDR1 ENHRY and CDR2 SYGVKD. V lost 11 bases and J lost 3; bases outside the gene matches: 6. This CDR3 region has 13 residues. CDR3 coding DNA: TGTGCCGCGCAGGGGGCTGATGGAAACACCATATATTTT. Translating gives CAAQGADGNTIYF.

The rearrangement uses TRBV28 and TRBJ1-2, with D possibly matching TRBD1 (5 bases). The CDR3 loop spans 16 amino acids. Between the trimmed V and J ends, which lost 6 bases and 0 bases, there was a span of 17 bases. Germline loops: CDR1 MDHEN, CDR2 SYDVKM. This CDR3 is CASSPSGGAANYGYTF. The CDR3 region has the DNA TGTGCCAGCAGCCCTTCAGGAGGGGCGGCTAACTATGGCTACACCTTC.